This T cell receptor beta chain was documented in a study of blood T cell repertoires in COVID-19. In the study overall: COVID-19 samples collected from the United States, Italy and Spain covered acute and convalescent phases. The cDNA or gDNA used as material had been derived from T cells, B-cell-depleted T cells, or PBMCs.

This table comes from immunoSEQ multiplex PCR, and its TCRdb copy is limited to in-frame clones, with some not included. The data contain some 150,000 clones, 75% to 85% of them singletons. V gave up 6 bases and J gave up 3 bases; unmatched junction bases: 5. CDR1 and CDR2 from the germline V gene are SQVTM and ANQGSEA. This CDR3 has 13 residues. This sequence joins TRBV29-1 and TRBJ1-1; 9 nucleotides align to TRBD1. The TCR comes from a woman aged 45 to 65 with acute or convalescent COVID-19. Sequenced input: peripheral blood. CDR3 DNA: TGCAGCGTAGGGGACAGGGATGACACTGAAGCTTTCTTT. This gives the protein CSVGDRDDTEAFF.